The 6 T cell receptor beta chains in this list originate from one sample, sequenced in a study of shared clonotypes between healthy human individuals. CD8 cells classed as naive were CD45RO-negative and positively selected for CCR7, excluding terminally differentiated effector memory CD45RA+ cells. The protocol was immunoSEQ multiplex PCR, while the TCRdb copy is restricted to in-frame clones and leaves out a portion. Altogether roughly 2,000,000 clones are present, roughly 93% being singletons, with the ten largest covering 1.5% to 2%. Sequencing input: naive CD8+ T cells from PBMCs. These receptors all come from a man aged 18-30 years in good health. Some clones in this sample may be carry-over from other donors' samples.

The V and J genes are TRBV5-1 and TRBJ2-7; D may be TRBD2 (5 bases). This CDR3 contains 13 residues. Germline CDR1 and CDR2: SGHRS and YFSETQ. V lost 3 bases and J 4 bases, leaving 11 bases between the germline ends. Here the CDR3 DNA reads TGCGCCAGCAGCTCGGTGGGAGTTTACGAGCAGTACTTC. Residues: CASSSVGVYEQYF. Full variable domain (outside the CDR3, taken from reference TRBV5-1 and TRBJ2-7): KAGVTQTPRYLIKTRGQQVTLSCSPISGHRSVSWYQQTPGQGLQFLFEYFSETQRNKGNFPGRFSGRQFSNSRSEMNVSTLELGDSALYLCASSSVGVYEQYFGPGTRLTVT.

The chain combines TRBV9 with TRBJ2-2, with D unresolved. V dropped 0 bases and J dropped 7 bases, with 7 bases sitting between them. The germline CDR1 and CDR2 sequences are SGDLS and YYNGEE. The CDR3 spans 13 residues. The CDR3 protein is CASSVGTGGELFF. The CDR3 nucleotides are TGTGCCAGCAGCGTAGGGACGGGCGGGGAGCTGTTTTTT.

The rearrangement links TRBV7-3 to TRBJ2-2; D unresolved. V was cut by 3 bases and J by 6 bases, with 8 bases left in between. From germline, CDR1 is SGHTA and CDR2 FQGTGA. CDR3 length: 13 residues. The CDR3 bases are TGTGCCAGCAGCTTTCTAGGACCCGGGGAGCTGTTTTTT. It yields the protein CASSFLGPGELFF.

The chain links TRBV4-3 to TRBJ2-7; D possibly corresponds to TRBD1 (6 bases). V was trimmed by 0 bases and J by 3 bases, leaving 12 bases between them. CDR1 and CDR2 (germline): LGHNA, YSLEER. The CDR3 covers 15 residues. The CDR3 sequence: CASSQDRDNLYEQYF. CDR3 sequence (DNA): TGCGCCAGCAGCCAAGACCGGGACAACCTCTACGAGCAGTACTTC.

The gene calls are TRBV9 and TRBJ2-1, with 9 bases aligning to TRBD1. The CDR3 is 14 amino acids. J was trimmed by 5 bases and V by 7 bases; bases with no gene match: 7. Germline V gene lookup returns CDR1 SGDLS and CDR2 YYNGEE. The CDR3 region is CASRGTGSHNEQFF. The DNA of the CDR3 is TGTGCCAGCCGGGGGACAGGGAGCCACAATGAGCAGTTCTTC.

The chain employs TRBV9 and TRBJ2-5, with 10 bases matching TRBD1. J gave up 4 bases and V 4 bases, and 7 bases lay outside the gene matches. Germline-derived CDR1 and CDR2 are SGDLS and YYNGEE. The CDR3 extends over 15 amino acids. DNA of the CDR3: TGTGCCAGCAGCACTCGACAGGGGGCTCCAGAGACCCAGTACTTC. Its protein product is CASSTRQGAPETQYF. The complete variable domain, with remaining parts taken from reference TRBV9 and TRBJ2-5, reads DSGVTQTPKHLITATGQRVTLRCSPRSGDLSVYWYQQSLDQGLQFLIQYYNGEERAKGNILERFSAQQFPDLHSELNLSSLELGDSALYFCASSTRQGAPETQYFGPGTRLLVL.